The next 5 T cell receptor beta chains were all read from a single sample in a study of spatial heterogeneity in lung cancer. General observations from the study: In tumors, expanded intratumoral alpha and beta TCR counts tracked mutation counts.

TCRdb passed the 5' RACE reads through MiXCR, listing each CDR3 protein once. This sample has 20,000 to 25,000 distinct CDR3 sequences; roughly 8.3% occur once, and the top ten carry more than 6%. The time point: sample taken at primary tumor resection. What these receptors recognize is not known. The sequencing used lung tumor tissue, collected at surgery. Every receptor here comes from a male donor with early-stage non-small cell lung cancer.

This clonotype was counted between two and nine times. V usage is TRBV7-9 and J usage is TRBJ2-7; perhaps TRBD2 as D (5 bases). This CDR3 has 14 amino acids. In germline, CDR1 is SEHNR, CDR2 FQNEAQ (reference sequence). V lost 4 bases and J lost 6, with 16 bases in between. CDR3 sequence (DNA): TGTGCCAGCAGCTACCGGGGAAGCTTAGGCGAGCAGTACTTC. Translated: CASSYRGSLGEQYF. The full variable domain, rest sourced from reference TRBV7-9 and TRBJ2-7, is DTGVSQNPRHKITKRGQNVTFRCDPISEHNRLYWYRQTLGQGPEFLTYFQNEAQLEKSRLLSDRFSAERPKGSFSTLEIQRTEQGDSAMYLCASSYRGSLGEQYFGPGTRLTVT.

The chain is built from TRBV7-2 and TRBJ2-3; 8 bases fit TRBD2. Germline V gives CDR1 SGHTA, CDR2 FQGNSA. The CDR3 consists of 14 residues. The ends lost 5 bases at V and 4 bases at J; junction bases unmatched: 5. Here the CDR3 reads CASSPRGGPDTQYF. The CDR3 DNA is TGTGCCAGCAGCCCCCGGGGGGGCCCAGATACGCAGTATTTT. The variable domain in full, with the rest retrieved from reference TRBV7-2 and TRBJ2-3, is GAGVSQSPSNKVTEKGKDVELRCDPISGHTALYWYRQSLGQGLEFLIYFQGNSAPDKSGLPSDRFSAERTGGSVSTLTIQRTQQEDSAVYLCASSPRGGPDTQYFGPGTRLTVL.

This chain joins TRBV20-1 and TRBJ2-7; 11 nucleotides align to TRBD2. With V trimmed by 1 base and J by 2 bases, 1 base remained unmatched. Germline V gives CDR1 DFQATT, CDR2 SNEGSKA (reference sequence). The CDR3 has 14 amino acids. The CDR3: CSARVTSGAYEQYF. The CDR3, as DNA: TGCAGTGCTAGAGTGACTAGCGGGGCCTACGAGCAGTACTTC.

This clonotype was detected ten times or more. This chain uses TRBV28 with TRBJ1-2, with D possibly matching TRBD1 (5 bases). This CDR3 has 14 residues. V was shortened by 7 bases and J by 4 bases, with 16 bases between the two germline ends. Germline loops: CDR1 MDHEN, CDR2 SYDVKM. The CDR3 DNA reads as TGTGCCAGCAAAGTTGCCGACAGATTCTATGGCTACACCTTC. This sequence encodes CASKVADRFYGYTF.

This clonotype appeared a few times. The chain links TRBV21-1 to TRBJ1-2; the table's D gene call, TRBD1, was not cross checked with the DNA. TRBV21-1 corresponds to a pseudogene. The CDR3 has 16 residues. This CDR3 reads CASSKPGTGGAYGYIF. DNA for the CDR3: TGTGCCAGCAGCAAACCCGGGACAGGGGGCGCGTATGGCTACATCTTC.